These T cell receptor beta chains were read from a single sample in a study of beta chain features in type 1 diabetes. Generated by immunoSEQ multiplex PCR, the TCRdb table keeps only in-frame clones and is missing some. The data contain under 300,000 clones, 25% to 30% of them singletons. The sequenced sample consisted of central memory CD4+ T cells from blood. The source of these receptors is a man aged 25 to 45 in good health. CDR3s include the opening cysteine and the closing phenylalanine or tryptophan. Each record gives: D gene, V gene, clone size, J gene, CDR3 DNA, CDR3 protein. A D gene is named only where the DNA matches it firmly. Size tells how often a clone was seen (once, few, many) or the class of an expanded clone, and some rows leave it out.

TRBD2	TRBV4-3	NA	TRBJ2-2	TGCGCCAGCAGCCAAGATCGGGCTAGCGGGATAGGAACCGGGGAGCTGTTTTTT	CASSQDRASGIGTGELFF
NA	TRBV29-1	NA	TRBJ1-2	TGCAGCGTTATCCCCGAACTGGCCGGTGGCTACACCTTC	CSVIPELAGGYTF
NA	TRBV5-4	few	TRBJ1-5	TGTGCCAGCAGCTTGGACAGCCAGCCCCAGCATTTT	CASSLDSQPQHF
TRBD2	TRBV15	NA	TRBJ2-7	TGTGCCACCAGCAGAGAAGGACTAGCATTGGGCTACGAGCAGTACTTC	CATSREGLALGYEQYF
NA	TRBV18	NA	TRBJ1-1	TGTGCCAGCTCACCCAGGGCACAGGTGACTGAAGCTTTCTTT	CASSPRAQVTEAFF
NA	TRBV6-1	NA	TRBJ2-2	TGTGCCAGCAGTGCTGAGAAGTCCACCGGGGAGCTGTTTTTT	CASSAEKSTGELFF
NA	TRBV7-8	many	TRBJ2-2	TGTGCCAGCAGCTTAACAGGCACCGGGGAGCTGTTTTTT	CASSLTGTGELFF
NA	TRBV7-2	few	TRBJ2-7	TGTGCCAGCAGCTTTGTATCCTACGAGCAGTACTTC	CASSFVSYEQYF
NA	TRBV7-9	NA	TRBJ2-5	TGTGCCAGCAGCCCAAGCGGAGGGGGAAGAGAGACCCAGTACTTC	CASSPSGGGRETQYF
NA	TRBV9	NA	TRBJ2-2	TGTGCCAGCAGCGTAGGTAACAGAGCGGGCGGGGAGCTGTTTTTT	CASSVGNRAGGELFF
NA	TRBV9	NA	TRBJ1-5	TGTGCCAGCAGCGTAGATCAGGATAGCAATCAGCCCCAGCATTTT	CASSVDQDSNQPQHF
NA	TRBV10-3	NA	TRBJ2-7	TGTGCCATCAGTGAGTCAGGGGCAGCAGCCTCCTACGAGCAGTACTTC	CAISESGAAASYEQYF
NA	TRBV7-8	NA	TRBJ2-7	TGTGCCAGCAGCTTAACACGTGGGGGACAATACTACGAGCAGTACTTC	CASSLTRGGQYYEQYF
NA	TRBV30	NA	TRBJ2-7	TGTGCCTGGGCCCAGGGATACGAGCAGTACTTC	CAWAQGYEQYF
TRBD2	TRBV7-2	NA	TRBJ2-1	TGTGCCAGCAGCCGGGAGGGGGGCGCCTACAATGAGCAGTTCTTC	CASSREGGAYNEQFF
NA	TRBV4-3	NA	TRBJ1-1	TGCGCCAGCAGCCATAGCCACAGCTTGAACACTGAAGCTTTCTTT	CASSHSHSLNTEAFF
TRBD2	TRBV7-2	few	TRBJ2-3	TGTGCCAGCAGCTCCGGGACTAGCGGGGGATTCACAGATACGCAGTATTTT	CASSSGTSGGFTDTQYF
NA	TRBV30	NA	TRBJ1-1	TGTGCCTGGAGGCTCGTGAACACTGAAGCTTTCTTT	CAWRLVNTEAFF
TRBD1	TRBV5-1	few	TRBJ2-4	TGCGCCAGCAGCTTGAAGGGGGCTTTATCGGACATTCAGTACTTC	CASSLKGALSDIQYF
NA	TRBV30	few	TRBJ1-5	TGTGCCGCGGCTGTAGGACACTCATCCAATCAGCCCCAGCATTTT	CAAAVGHSSNQPQHF
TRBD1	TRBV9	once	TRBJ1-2	TGTGCCAGCAGCCCCCAGACAGGGGGCGCGGGTGGCTACACCTTC	CASSPQTGGAGGYTF
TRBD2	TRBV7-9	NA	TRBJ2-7	TGTGCCAGCAGCTTAGCAGCCGGGACTAGCGGGATACACGAGCAGTACTTC	CASSLAAGTSGIHEQYF
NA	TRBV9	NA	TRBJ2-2	TGTGCCAGCAGCGTTGGACACTCGAACACCGGGGAGCTGTTTTTT	CASSVGHSNTGELFF
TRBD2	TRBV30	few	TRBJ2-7	TGTGCCTGGACGCCCGGGACTATCGTCAACGAGCAGTACTTC	CAWTPGTIVNEQYF
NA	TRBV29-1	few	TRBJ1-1	TGCAGCGTCTCCCTAGGTGGGGACACTGAAGCTTTCTTT	CSVSLGGDTEAFF
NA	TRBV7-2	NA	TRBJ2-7	TGTGCCAGCAGCCCAGGGACCTACGGCCCCTCCTACGAGCAGTACTTC	CASSPGTYGPSYEQYF
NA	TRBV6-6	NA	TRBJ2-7	TGTGCCAGCAGTTACGTTCTCGGGGGCGAGCAGTACTTC	CASSYVLGGEQYF
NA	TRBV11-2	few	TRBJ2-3	TGTGCCAGCAGCTATTCCGGAGATACGCAGTATTTT	CASSYSGDTQYF
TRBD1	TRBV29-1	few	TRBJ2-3	TGCAGCGTTTCCGACAGGGACAGCACAGATACGCAGTATTTT	CSVSDRDSTDTQYF
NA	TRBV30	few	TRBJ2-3	TGTGCCTGGAGCCTAGTTGAAGATACGCAGTATTTT	CAWSLVEDTQYF
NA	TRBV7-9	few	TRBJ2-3	TGTGCCAGCAGCTTTGCAGACACAGATACGCAGTATTTT	CASSFADTDTQYF
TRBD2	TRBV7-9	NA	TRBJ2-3	TGTGCCAGCAGTCCAAGCGGTTGGAGCGGGGGGAGGCCAGATACGCAGTATTTT	CASSPSGWSGGRPDTQYF
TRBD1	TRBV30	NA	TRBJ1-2	TGTGCCTGGAGGGCCGACAGGGGGTATGGCTACACCTTC	CAWRADRGYGYTF
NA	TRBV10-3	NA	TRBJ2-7	TGTGCCATCAGTGGGTCCTACGAGCAGTACTTC	CAISGSYEQYF
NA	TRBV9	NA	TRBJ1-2	TGTGCCAGCAGCCCCTCCGTGAGATTCGATGGCTACACCTTC	CASSPSVRFDGYTF
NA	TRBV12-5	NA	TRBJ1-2	TGTGCTAGTGGTTTGGTACTGATTGGCAGTTCTTTCTATGGCTACACCTTC	CASGLVLIGSSFYGYTF
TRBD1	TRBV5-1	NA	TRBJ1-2	TGCGCCAGCAGCGAACAGGGGGCGCAGGGCTACACCTTC	CASSEQGAQGYTF
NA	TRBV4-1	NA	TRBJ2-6	TGCGCCAGCAGCCAGCCCGGGGCTGCTGGGGCCAACGTCCTGACTTTC	CASSQPGAAGANVLTF
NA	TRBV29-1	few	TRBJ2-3	TGCAGCGTTGGCGGAGACACAGATACGCAGTATTTT	CSVGGDTDTQYF
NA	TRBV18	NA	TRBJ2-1	TGTGCCAGCTCACCATTAACGGAGAGTGAGCAGTTCTTC	CASSPLTESEQFF
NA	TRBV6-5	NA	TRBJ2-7	TGTGCCAGCAGTTACTCAGGGGCCGTCTCCTACGAGCAGTACTTC	CASSYSGAVSYEQYF
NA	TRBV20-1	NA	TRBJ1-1	TGCAGTGCCAGGAGTTTAGAAGCTTTCTTT	CSARSLEAFF
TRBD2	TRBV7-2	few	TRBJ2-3	TGTGCCAGCAGCTTAGTGGGCGGGAGAGCCCCAGATACGCAGTATTTT	CASSLVGGRAPDTQYF
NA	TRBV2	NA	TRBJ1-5	TGTGCCAGCAGTCAGACCTCGGGCAATCAGCCCCAGCATTTT	CASSQTSGNQPQHF
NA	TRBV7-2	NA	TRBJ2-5	TGTGCCAGCAGCGCTCGAGAAGGGGAGACCCAGTACTTC	CASSAREGETQYF
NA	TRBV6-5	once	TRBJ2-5	TGTGCCAGCAGTAGGGCCCGGACCGGAGAGACCCAGTACTTC	CASSRARTGETQYF
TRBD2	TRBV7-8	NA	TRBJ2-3	TGTGCCAGCAGCTTTTCGACTAGCGGGAGTGTTGGTGATACGCAGTATTTT	CASSFSTSGSVGDTQYF
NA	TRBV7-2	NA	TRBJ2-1	TGTGCCAGCAGTCGTACCGGGGTTCTCTACAATGAGCAGTTCTTC	CASSRTGVLYNEQFF
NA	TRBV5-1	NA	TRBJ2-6	TGCGCCAGCAGCTTGGGCTCTGGGGCCAACGTCCTGACTTTC	CASSLGSGANVLTF
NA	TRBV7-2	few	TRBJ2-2	TGTGCCAGCAGCCCCCAACCCTCGAACACCGGGGAGCTGTTTTTT	CASSPQPSNTGELFF
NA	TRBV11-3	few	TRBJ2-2	TGTGCCAGCAGCTTCCCGGGGCCCAACACCGGGGAGCTGTTTTTT	CASSFPGPNTGELFF
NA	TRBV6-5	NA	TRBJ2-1	TGTGCCAGCACAAAAGGGCATGAGCAGTTCTTC	CASTKGHEQFF
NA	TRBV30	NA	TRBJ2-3	TGTGCCTGGAGTGTGACGCGGGGCACAGATACGCAGTATTTT	CAWSVTRGTDTQYF
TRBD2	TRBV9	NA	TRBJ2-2	TGTGCCAGCAGCGCCGGGACTAGCGGGAGGGTCCAGCTGTTTTTT	CASSAGTSGRVQLFF